This record covers a single T cell receptor beta chain. These data are taken from a study of blood T cell repertoires in COVID-19. Study-wide background: Italy, Spain and the United States were the sources of the convalescent and acute COVID-19 samples.

Generated by immunoSEQ multiplex PCR, the TCRdb table keeps only in-frame clones and is missing some. In the table there are around 100,000 clones, 80% to 90% of which are singletons. The sequence was obtained from a woman older than 75 with acute or convalescent COVID-19. Sequenced: peripheral blood.

The CDR3 region has the DNA TGTGCAGTCCTCGGCTACGAGCAGTACTTC. Residues: CAVLGYEQYF. The chain carries TRBV6-5 and TRBJ2-7; no reliable D call. CDR1 is MNHEY, CDR2 SVGAGI, per germline. The CDR3 runs to 10 residues.